This T cell receptor (beta chain) comes out of a study of T cells after yellow fever vaccination. Study-wide results and limits: Only a small proportion of the clonotypes turned up in both the CD4 and the CD8 compartments, likely arising from convergent recombination. Post-booster samples contained most primary-vaccination clones (about 95% CD4, about 85% CD8). The secondary T-cell response peaked on day 5, not day 15, but was weaker.

This clonotype was observed a few times. Its cognate antigen is unknown. Making TCR cDNA involved 5'RACE template switching, which added UMIs and a universal primer site. MiXCR was run by TCRdb on the 5' RACE reads, yielding one entry per CDR3 protein. The data contain some 350,000 distinct CDR3 sequences, about 8.7% of them seen just once; the ten biggest clones take up roughly 18%. The CDR3 contains 15 residues. Germline assignment: CDR1 ENHRY and CDR2 SYGVKD. Deletions cut 6 bases from V and 8 bases from J, with 17 bases between. The sample was PBMCs, taken on the day of the first yellow fever vaccination. This chain links TRBV10-3 with TRBJ1-6; perhaps TRBD1 as D (6 bases). The clonotype originates from a man aged 18-30 years who received the YFV17D yellow fever vaccine. The DNA of the CDR3 is TGTGCCATCAGAAGTCCGGGACAAACCCATTCACCCCTCCACTTT. It is translated as CAIRSPGQTHSPLHF.